This passage covers 20 T cell receptor beta chains from one sample sequenced in a study of shared clonotypes between healthy human individuals. CD45RO negativity and positive selection for CCR7 defined naive CD8 cells, a population that excluded terminally differentiated effector memory CD45RA+ cells. The protocol was immunoSEQ multiplex PCR, while the TCRdb copy is restricted to in-frame clones and leaves out a portion. The sample includes about 2.2 million clones, 93% of them seen just once. The material sequenced was naive CD8+ T cells from PBMCs. The receptors come from a young man in good health. Some clones in this sample may be carry-over from other donors' samples.

About this clone: The same CDR3 arises from other DNA sequences in this sample as well. The rearrangement joins TRBV9 to TRBJ2-3; D not resolved. The ends were cut back, 0 bases at V and 1 base at J, with 9 bases in the middle. The germline V gene has CDR1 SGDLS and CDR2 YYNGEE. The CDR3 covers 15 residues. CDR3 sequence reads: CASSVGGSRTDTQYF. The CDR3 DNA follows: TGTGCCAGCAGCGTAGGTGGCTCCCGCACAGATACGCAGTATTTT.

The chain links TRBV25-1 to TRBJ2-7, with no clear D. Germline CDR1 is MGHDK and CDR2 is SYGVNS. The CDR3 sequence is 13 residues long. V gave up 4 bases and J gave up 7 bases, with 14 bases separating them. The CDR3 sequence is CASSGGTVQEQYF. CDR3 nucleotide sequence: TGTGCCAGCAGTGGGGGTACGGTGCAAGAGCAGTACTTC.

This chain links TRBV7-9 with TRBJ2-3, with TRBD1 identical over 8 bases. Trimming removed 5 bases from V and 0 bases from J; junction bases left unmatched: 4. CDR1 and CDR2 (germline): SEHNR, FQNEAQ (reference sequence). This CDR3 is 15 amino acids long. CDR3 loop: CASSPTGVSTDTQYF. DNA for the CDR3: TGTGCCAGCAGCCCGACAGGGGTTAGCACAGATACGCAGTATTTT.

The chain uses TRBV28 and TRBJ2-7, with D perhaps TRBD2 (6 bases). Germline V CDR1 and CDR2: MDHEN, SYDVKM. The CDR3 extends over 13 amino acids. V lost 10 bases to trimming and J lost 3 bases, with 16 bases between them. In DNA, the CDR3 is TGTGCCACGGAGGGTAGAGTACACTACGAGCAGTACTTC. It is translated as CATEGRVHYEQYF.

V gene TRBV27 combines with J gene TRBJ2-7; 10 bases match TRBD1. The CDR3 loop spans 17 amino acids. Per germline, CDR1 MNHEY and CDR2 SMNVEV (reference sequence). The J segment lost 2 bases and the V segment lost 0 bases, leaving 7 bases of the junction unmatched. CDR3 DNA sequence: TGTGCCAGCAGTTTATCCCCCGGGACAGGGGCGGCCTACGAGCAGTACTTC. This translates into CASSLSPGTGAAYEQYF.

This clone appeared once. The DNA for the CDR3 is TGTGCAAGTCGCCAAGACGCCTACGAGCAGTACTTC. Translating gives CASRQDAYEQYF. The rearrangement uses TRBV12-2 and TRBJ2-7. TRBV12-2 is marked as a pseudogene. This CDR3 comprises 12 residues.

To note about this clone: In the same sample, other DNA sequences code for this CDR3. The V call is TRBV28, the J call TRBJ1-5; D is undetermined. The CDR3 covers 12 residues. Trimming removed 9 bases at V and 3 bases at J, with 9 bases between. Germline CDR1 and CDR2: MDHEN and SYDVKM. CDR3 protein: CASGVYNQPQHF. CDR3 bases: TGTGCCAGTGGGGTTTACAATCAGCCCCAGCATTTT.

The chain is built from TRBV7-3 and TRBJ2-1; 9 nucleotides match TRBD1. J lost 4 bases, V lost 5 bases, and 9 bases had no gene match. The length of the CDR3 is 16 residues. The germline CDR1 and CDR2 sequences are SGHTA and FQGTGA. The CDR3 nucleotides read TGTGCCAGCAGCCGGGGACAGGGAATGGGGTACAATGAGCAGTTCTTC. Translating it yields CASSRGQGMGYNEQFF.

This clone is a singleton in its sample. V gene TRBV7-9 combines with J gene TRBJ2-1; D remains ambiguous. Trimming took off 10 bases at V and 10 bases at J, with 17 bases between the two ends. The germline V gene has CDR1 SEHNR and CDR2 FQNEAQ (reference sequence). The CDR3 extends over 12 amino acids. CDR3 amino acids: CATSIGVWEQFF. CDR3 bases: TGTGCCACATCTATTGGGGTATGGGAGCAGTTCTTC.

The chain uses TRBV9 and TRBJ2-3; unclear D gene. The length of the CDR3 is 13 residues. Germline loops: CDR1 SGDLS, CDR2 YYNGEE. The V end lost 0 bases, the J end lost 3 bases, and 5 bases lay between the germline ends. The CDR3 loop reads CASSVALTDTQYF. As DNA, the CDR3 is TGTGCCAGCAGCGTAGCACTTACAGATACGCAGTATTTT.

The CDR3 coding sequence is TGTGCCAGCAGCTTAGCGCTCGGGAGGTCCTACGAGCAGTACTTC. Translated, it gives CASSLALGRSYEQYF. The J gene is TRBJ2-7, the V gene TRBV7-2; TRBD2 matches 7 bases. The germline V gene has CDR1 SGHTA and CDR2 FQGNSA. CDR3 length: 15 amino acids. V lost 0 bases to trimming and J lost 1 base; unmatched junction nucleotides: 3.

CDR3 nucleotides: TGTGCCAGCAGTCGGTCGGGCAGCTCCTACGAGCAGTACTTC. Amino acids: CASSRSGSSYEQYF. The chain joins TRBV25-1 to TRBJ2-7; D ambiguous. Trimming pared 5 bases from V and 0 bases from J, leaving 11 bases between. The length of the CDR3 is 14 residues. CDR1 and CDR2 (germline): MGHDK, SYGVNS.

This clone has a single count. The chain uses TRBV4-3 and TRBJ2-7, with 14 nucleotides matching TRBD2. This CDR3 has 15 amino acids. The junction had 3 bases not matched to a gene; V was cut back by 3 bases and J by 5 bases. Germline loops: CDR1 LGHNA, CDR2 YSLEER. The DNA of the CDR3 is TGCGCCAGCAGCCAGACTAGCGGGAGGGCCGACGAGCAGTACTTC. Residues: CASSQTSGRADEQYF.

The chain carries TRBV7-9 and TRBJ2-7; 7 nucleotides agree with TRBD1. V lost 5 bases and J lost 4; bases outside the gene matches: 11. Germline assignment: CDR1 SEHNR and CDR2 FQNEAQ (reference sequence). This CDR3 is 15 amino acids long. The DNA of the CDR3 is TGTGCCAGCAGCCCTACTCCACCAGGGGGTTACGAGCAGTACTTC. As protein: CASSPTPPGGYEQYF.

As DNA, the CDR3 is TGTGCCTGGATCAACCCGTCCTCCTATAATTCACCCCTCCACTTT. Its protein product is CAWINPSSYNSPLHF. The rearrangement uses TRBV30 and TRBJ1-6; D gene unclear. The V gene lost 4 bases and the J gene lost 0 bases, with 10 bases spanning the gap. This CDR3 is built from 15 residues. CDR1 is GTSNPN and CDR2 is SVGIG in the germline V gene (reference sequence).

The genes are TRBV9 and TRBJ2-5; D remains ambiguous. Germline loops: CDR1 SGDLS, CDR2 YYNGEE. The V and J ends lost 0 bases and 4 bases respectively, with 13 bases between them. The CDR3 has 15 amino acids. CDR3 residues: CASSVEARQGETQYF. The CDR3 DNA sequence: TGTGCCAGCAGCGTAGAGGCTAGACAAGGAGAGACCCAGTACTTC.

The CDR3 loop is CASSQSIRDGGGYTF. CDR3 in DNA: TGCGCCAGCAGCCAATCTATCCGGGACGGTGGTGGCTACACCTTC. V gene TRBV4-3 combines with J gene TRBJ1-2; possible D gene TRBD1, 5 bases. Germline lookup yields CDR1 LGHNA and CDR2 YSLEER. V lost 2 bases, J lost 7 bases, and 17 bases lay in between. This CDR3 is built from 15 residues.

The chain links TRBV27 to TRBJ2-2, with D possibly matching TRBD1 (5 bases). V shed 7 bases and J shed 3 bases, with 9 bases lying between them. CDR1 MNHEY and CDR2 SMNVEV come from the germline V gene (reference sequence). The length of the CDR3 is 13 residues. CDR3 in DNA: TGTGCCAGCATGAAACAGGACACCGGGGAGCTGTTTTTT. Its translation is CASMKQDTGELFF.

In DNA, the CDR3 is TGTGCCAGCAGCCCTCTCAGTGGTGGCTACACCTTC. It specifies CASSPLSGGYTF. V and J are TRBV27 and TRBJ1-2; no reliable D call. The V end was cut by 6 bases, the J end by 7 bases, with 12 bases between. The CDR3 totals 12 residues. Germline V lookup: CDR1 MNHEY, CDR2 SMNVEV (reference sequence).

The rearrangement joins TRBV6-6 to TRBJ1-1; D possibly corresponds to TRBD1 (5 bases). This CDR3 is built from 15 residues. Trimming stripped 2 bases from V and 2 bases from J, with 12 bases between. CDR1 is MNHNY and CDR2 is SVGAGI in the germline V gene (reference sequence). CDR3 in amino acids: CASSYLPGPNTEAFF. The CDR3 nucleotides read TGTGCCAGCAGTTACCTCCCAGGGCCTAACACTGAAGCTTTCTTT.